The present T cell receptor beta chain was sequenced within a study of blood T cell repertoires in COVID-19. Overall study: Samples came from the United States, Italy and Spain, spanning acute and convalescent COVID-19. The cDNA or gDNA used as material had been derived from T cells, B-cell-depleted T cells, or PBMCs.

Original handling: Reference gene primers were amplified, and this amplification served to estimate nucleated cell counts. TCRdb's table, derived via immunoSEQ multiplex PCR, lists solely in-frame clones and lacks some. Clone size and V and J calls were adopted from that table, with D and trimming inferred from the DNA. The repertoire holds hundreds of thousands of clones, roughly 89% seen once, with 1.4% in the top ten. The sequence derives from a woman aged 30 to 39 with active or convalescent COVID-19. The sequencing sample was made of peripheral blood.

Here the CDR3 reads CASSTNRGSSYGYTF. The CDR3 DNA is TGTGCCAGTAGTACCAACAGGGGCTCAAGCTATGGCTACACCTTC. The rearrangement uses TRBV19 and TRBJ1-2; 7 bases match TRBD1. Per germline, CDR1 LNHDA and CDR2 SQIVND (reference sequence). With 4 bases clipped from V and 4 bases from J, the junction kept 9 bases outside the gene matches. The CDR3 is 15 amino acids.